The T cell receptor (beta chain) under discussion was sequenced for a study of T-cell reconstitution after alpha-beta-depleted transplantation in children. Study results and limitations: After transplant, at about two months, alpha-beta T cells were reportedly derived from several hundred expanded graft clones.

Unique molecular identifiers were used in preparing the TCRbeta library. TCRdb used MiXCR to reprocess the PCR reads, holding one entry per CDR3 protein. The repertoire has roughly 250,000 distinct CDR3 sequences, just under 8.5% of them found once; the top ten carry 5% to 8%. A note on this clonotype: Its specificity is not known.

The germline V and J ends were trimmed by 10 bases and 6 bases, with 18 bases remaining between them. Germline V gene sequence: CDR1 SGHVS, CDR2 FQNEAQ. This CDR3 is built from 13 residues. V and J are TRBV7-8 and TRBJ1-1; D is possibly TRBD1 (5 bases). Sample: PBMCs, mostly from graft donor cells, taken 180 days after TCRalphabeta/CD19-depleted stem cell transplant. The sequence was obtained from a male patient between 5 and 17 years old who had a stem cell transplant for acute lymphoblastic leukemia, so the T cells may come from the graft donor. CDR3 sequence (DNA): TGTGCCACCTCCGGGGGTAGGGGATCTGAAGCTTTCTTT. It is translated as CATSGGRGSEAFF.